The clone carrying this T cell receptor beta chain was picked up one time. This entry is derived from a study of Tregs in tolerant kidney transplant recipients. Clones were read by immunoSEQ multiplex PCR, and TCRdb kept only the in-frame ones, dropping some. The table records 85,000 to 90,000 clones, approximately 92% of them present only once. CDR1 and CDR2 (germline): MNHEY, SVGAGI. The CDR3 covers 13 residues. Trimming pared 0 bases from V and 6 bases from J, leaving 8 bases between. The chain combines TRBV6-5 with TRBJ1-1; perhaps TRBD1 as D (6 bases). This sequence was found in a human donor in good health. Sequencing was performed on CD8+ T cells from blood. CDR3 amino acids: CASSYSPGAEAFF. DNA for the CDR3: TGTGCCAGCAGTTACTCGCCAGGGGCTGAAGCTTTCTTT.